This TCR beta chain appears in the sequencing data of a study of human T cells and chemical hapten exposure. Study information: Per-sample TCR yield variability stemmed mainly from small pooled library volume differences. Whole-study results and caveats: No change in TCRs above 1 in 1000 frequency was produced by DPC sensitization.

TCRdb re-analysed the RACE reads in MiXCR, keeping a single row per CDR3 protein. The sample shows just over 70,000 distinct CDR3 sequences, roughly 10% of them seen only once. This clonotype was detected once. The antigen is undetermined. Sample time point: patch test 3, about 24 weeks after DPC sensitization. Indicated treatment: therapeutic diphenylcyclopropenone sensitization with weekly scalp DPC. Investigators collected blood before applying each patch test. Suited to DPC and affected by alopecia, the donors ranged from 18 to 70 years old. V was cut by 4 bases and J by 4 bases, with 16 bases left in between. The CDR3 is 16 residues long. CDR1 is LNHDA, CDR2 SQIVND, per germline (reference sequence).

The chain employs TRBV19 and TRBJ2-2; no firm D call. The sample in question was whole blood, obtained in connection with sensitization to the hapten diphenylcyclopropenone (DPC). The sequence derives from a woman aged 45-59 years with alopecia areata. Some clones in this sample may be carry-over from other donors' samples. Written as DNA, the CDR3 is TGTGCCAGTAGTAGCTACACCGCGACGGGCACCGGGGAGCTGTTTTTT. Translated: CASSSYTATGTGELFF.